One and the same sample provided the 22 T cell receptor beta chains below, sequenced in a study of T-cell memory formation after mild COVID-19. TCRdb re-analysed the 5' RACE reads in MiXCR, keeping a single row per CDR3 protein. The sample shows about 260,000 distinct CDR3 sequences, about 17% of them seen only once. Sequencing was carried out using PBMCs or a T cell subset sorted from them (not recorded which). Every receptor here comes from a man younger than 30 who had mild COVID-19 (a few samples of this study predate the infection). Cell type and time point are not known.

This clonotype was counted many times. The chain carries TRBV12-3 or TRBV12-4 and TRBJ2-1; 9 nucleotides match TRBD2. The V and J ends lost 2 bases and 4 bases, in that order; junction bases with no gene match: 3. The CDR3 length is 15 residues. The CDR3 DNA is TGTGCCAGCAGTTTACGACTAGCGGAGTACAATGAGCAGTTCTTC. Translated, it gives CASSLRLAEYNEQFF.

V and J are TRBV6-2 or TRBV6-3 and TRBJ2-1; TRBD2 aligns across 9 bases. The CDR3 sequence is 16 residues long. The junction had 10 bases not matched to a gene; V was cut back by 6 bases and J by 4 bases. Germline CDR1 is MNHEY and CDR2 is SVGEGT. CDR3 residues: CASRRPGLATYNEQFF. The CDR3 nucleotides read TGTGCCAGCAGAAGGCCGGGACTAGCAACATACAATGAGCAGTTCTTC.

This clonotype showed up just a few times. The chain carries TRBV12-3 or TRBV12-4 and TRBJ2-3, with 7 bases that match TRBD2. Unmatched junction bases numbered 5, after V lost 0 bases and J lost 2 bases. CDR3 length: 16 amino acids. This CDR3 reads CASSLARLADTDTQYF. Here the CDR3 DNA reads TGTGCCAGCAGTTTAGCGCGGCTAGCGGACACAGATACGCAGTATTTT.

V gene TRBV11-2 combines with J gene TRBJ2-7; 7 bases are shared with TRBD2. CDR3 length: 14 amino acids. J was trimmed by 3 bases and V by 5 bases; bases with no gene match: 7. CDR1 and CDR2 from the germline V gene are SGHAT and FQNNGV. The CDR3 DNA follows: TGTGCCAGCAGCCCCGAGCGGGGTTACTACGAGCAGTACTTC. It specifies CASSPERGYYEQYF.

This clonotype turned up a few times. The V gene is TRBV12-3 or TRBV12-4, the J gene TRBJ2-4, with TRBD2 matching 14 bases. J lost 8 bases, V lost 5 bases, and 11 bases had no gene match. The CDR3 runs to 17 residues. The CDR3 here is CASSTSGLAGVGYIQYF. DNA of the CDR3: TGTGCCAGCAGTACATCGGGACTAGCGGGGGTTGGTTACATTCAGTACTTC.

The CDR3 DNA is TGTGCCAGCAGTGAATTCCTAGGCCTGAACACTGAAGCTTTCTTT. Translating it yields CASSEFLGLNTEAFF. V gene TRBV2 combines with J gene TRBJ1-1, with D hard to call. Trimming took off 2 bases at V and 0 bases at J, with 10 bases between the two ends. The CDR3 has 15 amino acids. Germline CDR1 SNHLY, CDR2 FYNNEI.

The rearrangement joins TRBV12-3 or TRBV12-4 to TRBJ1-2; D uncertain. CDR3 size: 12 residues. Trimming cost V 6 bases and J 4 bases, with 9 bases left between them. CDR3 in amino acids: CASRFLGYGYTF. CDR3 bases: TGTGCCAGCAGATTTCTCGGCTATGGCTACACCTTC.

The gene calls are TRBV5-1 and TRBJ2-7; TRBD1 matches 11 bases. V dropped 2 bases and J dropped 3; count of bases not matched to a gene: 4. CDR1 and CDR2 from the germline V gene are SGHRS and YFSETQ. The CDR3 has 15 residues. The CDR3 region has the DNA TGCGCCAGCAGCTTCCGGGACAGGGGGGGCTACGAGCAGTACTTC. Translated: CASSFRDRGGYEQYF.

The V and J genes are TRBV7-3 and TRBJ1-3; tentatively, D is TRBD1 (6 bases). The V gene's germline CDR1 is SGHTA and CDR2 FQGTGA. The germline V and J ends were trimmed by 5 bases and 2 bases, with 16 bases remaining between them. This CDR3 spans 16 amino acids. The CDR3 nucleotides read TGTGCCAGCAGCCCTCGGACAGATCGTCCTGGAAACACCATATATTTT. It encodes CASSPRTDRPGNTIYF.

Only a few counts were recorded for this clonotype. This chain joins TRBV6-2 or TRBV6-3 and TRBJ1-2, with no clear D. The germline V gene encodes CDR1 MNHEY and CDR2 SVGEGT. V lost 6 bases and J 6 bases, leaving 17 bases between the germline ends. This CDR3 has 14 amino acids. The CDR3 bases are TGTGCCAGCAGCCAGCACTGGGGAAGCGATGGCTACACCTTC. This sequence encodes CASSQHWGSDGYTF.

On this clonotype: The junction departs from the called germline gene at one end, perhaps through a read error. The chain employs TRBV9 and TRBJ2-5; 7 positions match TRBD2. From germline, CDR1 is SGDLS and CDR2 YYNGEE. CDR3 size: 14 residues. Here the CDR3 reads CASSVGLGQETQYF. The CDR3 nucleotides read TGTGCCAGCAGTGTAGGACTAGGACAAGAGACCCAGTACTTC.

This clonotype was seen repeatedly, ten times or more. V gene TRBV6-5 combines with J gene TRBJ2-7; D could derive from TRBD1 or TRBD2 (5 bases each). V dropped 2 bases and J dropped 6 bases, with 20 bases sitting between them. Germline assignment: CDR1 MNHEY and CDR2 SVGAGI. The CDR3 loop spans 16 amino acids. DNA of the CDR3: TGTGCCAGCAGTTACAGACGGCGACTGCGAGGGGTCGAGCAGTACTTC. It translates to CASSYRRRLRGVEQYF.

This clonotype was recorded a few times. This chain joins TRBV5-6 and TRBJ2-7; maybe TRBD1 (6 bases). The germline V and J ends were trimmed by 10 bases and 7 bases, with 18 bases remaining between them. CDR1 SGHDT and CDR2 YYEEEE come from the germline V gene. This CDR3 comprises 12 residues. The CDR3: CALTGNRGEQYV. The CDR3 nucleotides are TGTGCCCTCACCGGGAATAGGGGGGAGCAGTACGTC.

The rearrangement joins TRBV6-1 to TRBJ1-2; 8 bases match TRBD1. The trim removed 4 bases at V and 4 bases at J, leaving 5 bases unmatched. The V gene's germline CDR1 is MNHNS and CDR2 SASEGT. This CDR3 contains 14 residues. CDR3 loop: CASSGRTGSYGYTF. Here the CDR3 DNA reads TGTGCCAGCAGTGGCCGGACAGGGAGCTATGGCTACACCTTC.

As DNA, the CDR3 is TGTGCCAGCTCACCACCGACTAGCGGGGATACGCAGTATTTT. Its protein is CASSPPTSGDTQYF. The chain has TRBV18 and TRBJ2-3; TRBD2 agrees at 10 bases. V lost 0 bases to trimming and J lost 6 bases; unmatched junction nucleotides: 0. Germline CDR1 reads KGHSH; CDR2 reads LQKENI. This CDR3 is built from 14 residues.

The CDR3 spells CASSGWTDPTSGAPYEQYV. The DNA of the CDR3 is TGCGCCAGCAGCGGATGGACGGACCCGACTAGCGGGGCCCCCTACGAGCAGTACGTC. The rearrangement uses TRBV5-1 and TRBJ2-7; 11 bases are a match to TRBD2. From germline, CDR1 is SGHRS and CDR2 YFSETQ. There are 19 residues in the CDR3. J was trimmed by 2 bases and V by 4 bases; bases with no gene match: 17.

This clonotype was counted only a few times. The chain has TRBV15 and TRBJ1-1; D remains unclear. Trimming stripped 3 bases from V and 3 bases from J, with 20 bases between. Per germline, CDR1 LNHNV and CDR2 YYDKDF (reference sequence). The CDR3 consists of 17 residues. CDR3 protein: CATSSWAANLGDTEAFF. The CDR3 nucleotides are TGTGCCACCAGCAGTTGGGCCGCTAATCTTGGGGACACTGAAGCTTTCTTT.

This clonotype was picked up a small number of times. The chain recombines TRBV27 with TRBJ2-2; D may be TRBD2 (7 bases). V lost 6 bases and J 7 bases, leaving 15 bases between the germline ends. This CDR3 contains 14 residues. Germline V gene data show CDR1 as MNHEY and CDR2 as SMNVEV (reference sequence). In nucleotides, the CDR3 is TGTGCCAGCAGCCCCTACAGGGAGGGCGGGGAGCTGTTTTTT. This encodes CASSPYREGGELFF.

The chain links TRBV9 to TRBJ2-2; maybe TRBD1 (5 bases). The CDR3 runs to 13 residues. Germline CDR1 reads SGDLS; CDR2 reads YYNGEE. With 5 bases removed from V and 4 bases from J, the gap between germline ends came to 9 bases. CDR3 protein: CASRARVTGELFF. The CDR3 DNA is TGTGCCAGCAGAGCCAGGGTCACCGGGGAGCTGTTTTTT.

This clonotype was found a few times. V usage is TRBV3-1 and J usage is TRBJ2-4; D possibly corresponds to TRBD2 (6 bases). Trimming shortened V by 0 bases and J by 1 base, and 19 bases separated the two germline ends. Germline CDR1 is LGHDT and CDR2 is YNNKEL (reference sequence). The CDR3 has 19 residues. The CDR3 spells CASSQERDSRNGAKNIQYF. The CDR3 DNA follows: TGTGCCAGCAGCCAAGAGCGGGACTCAAGAAACGGTGCCAAAAACATTCAGTACTTC.

This clonotype was seen a few times. The chain has TRBV9 and TRBJ2-3; 8 positions match TRBD2. Germline CDR1 and CDR2: SGDLS and YYNGEE. The CDR3 has 16 residues. V shed 1 base and J 2 bases; nucleotides not matched to a gene: 6. In nucleotides, the CDR3 is TGTGCCAGCAGCGTAATGAGCGGGGGATCCACAGATACGCAGTATTTT. Amino acid sequence: CASSVMSGGSTDTQYF.

The sample holds many counts of this clonotype. V gene TRBV7-9 combines with J gene TRBJ2-7, with D tentatively TRBD1 or TRBD2 (5 bases each). This CDR3 spans 12 amino acids. V shed 2 bases and J shed 6 bases, with 8 bases lying between them. CDR1 SEHNR and CDR2 FQNEAQ come from the germline V gene (reference sequence). The chain's CDR3 is CASSLWGSEQYF. In nucleotides, the CDR3 is TGTGCCAGCAGCTTATGGGGGTCCGAGCAGTACTTC.